Listed below are T cell receptor beta chains from one sample, sequenced in a study of blood T cells in healthy people across ages. TCRdb used MiXCR to reprocess the 5' RACE reads, holding one entry per CDR3 protein. The repertoire includes around 2 million distinct CDR3 sequences, roughly two fifths of them detected once, and 23% sits in the top ten. Sequencing was done on a sample of blood. These receptors all stem from a human donor in good health. The CDR3 runs from the conserved cysteine through the conserved F or W. Not all rows give a size; the values are once, few, many and, for expanded clones, a class.

clone_size j_call v_call cdr3_aa
once TRBJ1-4 TRBV13 CASSSKDGNEKLFF
few TRBJ2-1 TRBV4-3 CASSQVATNEQFF
- TRBJ2-1 TRBV19 CASRDIQGIHNEQFF
few TRBJ2-1 TRBV6-2/TRBV6-3 CASRISSGVSYEQFF
- - TRBV7-6 CASSSNLRTGVFYEQYF
few TRBJ2-3 TRBV6-5 CASSYEGHNRDTQYF
- TRBJ1-4 TRBV5-4 CASSLAESTNEKLFF
many TRBJ1-6 TRBV11-2 CASSPGRENSPLHF
few TRBJ1-5 TRBV6-2/TRBV6-3 CASSYTRQGNQPQHF
- TRBJ2-1 TRBV7-8 CASSLVKSAYNEQFF
many TRBJ2-7 TRBV12-3/TRBV12-4 CASSSGTGVYEQYF
few TRBJ1-4 TRBV7-3 CASWNYEKLFF
- TRBJ2-5 TRBV4-1 CASGQDNRGQETQYF
- - TRBV20-1 CSARSTLGQITYEQYF
few TRBJ2-1 TRBV12-5 CASGLVLGTVDNYHEQFF
once TRBJ2-3 TRBV11-2 CASSLALAGGSTDTQYF
- TRBJ2-7 TRBV7-2 CASRRDGYEQYF
- TRBJ2-5 TRBV5-1 CASSLRGFQETQYF
- TRBJ1-1 TRBV3-1 CASSQEDRVAQAFF
few TRBJ1-1 TRBV28 CASTLTVFTEAFF
few TRBJ2-6 TRBV7-2 CASSFPPGQISGANVLTF
- TRBJ2-7 TRBV28 CASSFPQAGGRYEQYF
few TRBJ2-7 TRBV6-6 CAGRNSGTSSSYEQYF
few TRBJ2-7 TRBV29-1 CSVEDRGRQEQYF
few TRBJ2-4 TRBV6-2/TRBV6-3 CASSYSRGLAKNIQYF
few TRBJ2-3 TRBV5-1 CASSLENRELTDTQYF
- TRBJ1-6 TRBV12-3/TRBV12-4 CVSSFGTLENSPLHF
few TRBJ1-5 TRBV7-9 CASSPLTGAHQPQHF
few TRBJ1-2 TRBV7-2 CASSLQPRTVSGYTF
once TRBJ1-1 TRBV12-3/TRBV12-4 CASSLGPPGEAFF
few TRBJ1-1 TRBV2 CASDDARGTEASF
- TRBJ2-2 TRBV6-4 CASSPGHLNTGELFF
- TRBJ1-1 TRBV7-3 CASSPFSGGNTEAFF
once TRBJ2-7 TRBV6-2/TRBV6-3 CASKRVNYEQYF
many TRBJ2-5 TRBV7-9 CASSPGRRETQYF
- TRBJ2-5 TRBV11-2 CASRRGRDQETQYF
- TRBJ2-7 TRBV7-8 CASSLARVGVASYEQYF
few TRBJ2-1 TRBV20-1 CSADRGTGFDEQFF
- TRBJ2-1 TRBV28 CASSLDREINYNEQFF
few TRBJ2-7 TRBV28 CASSFQDEQYF
- TRBJ1-4 TRBV11-2 CASSSNRDLNEKLFF
- TRBJ2-1 TRBV7-2 CASSPDRDAYNEQFF
- TRBJ2-3 TRBV6-2/TRBV6-3 CASSDRVTDTQYF
many TRBJ2-6 TRBV7-8 CASSGTANPGANVLTF
few TRBJ2-3 TRBV2 CASSGSTQDTQYF
- TRBJ2-1 TRBV4-3 CASSQDLGEYRVNEQFF
- TRBJ2-2 TRBV7-2 CASSPPVRGRDTGELFF
- TRBJ2-7 TRBV20-1 CSARATGGVSYEQYF
- TRBJ1-3 TRBV2 CASRDQGNTIYF
- TRBJ2-7 TRBV4-1 CASSREGGPSSYEQYF
- TRBJ1-2 TRBV12-3/TRBV12-4 CASRRRTRDYGYTF
- TRBJ2-5 TRBV4-3 CASSQDFSGQTRYF
- TRBJ2-3 TRBV28 CAISVGGWTDTQYF